The source of this T cell receptor beta chain is a study of T cell responses to AZD1222 COVID-19 vaccine. Findings and limits, study-wide: Sampling captured repertoires only after the peak T cell response. The study found vaccine-associated CD4 TCRs spanning spike, dominant at 160-218 and 743-854. Among the donors, most were white British and more were female, and clonal diversity was possibly underestimated.

The method was immunoSEQ multiplex PCR; TCRdb's version includes in-frame clones alone and lacks a portion of them. The sample holds 100,000 to 150,000 clones, roughly 88% seen once. V lost 11 bases, J lost 1 base, and 13 bases lay in between. This CDR3 contains 13 residues. Germline assignment: CDR1 KGHDR and CDR2 SFDVKD. A remark on this clone: Its matching antigen is unknown.

The input for sequencing was peripheral blood, taken on day 0 of AZD1222 vaccination. The chain has TRBV24-1 and TRBJ1-1, with TRBD1 as a possible D gene (6 bases). The TCR comes from an adult in good health. CDR3 sequence (DNA): TGTGCCAGCCAAGGGACAAGGAACACTGAAGCTTTCTTT. Its protein product is CASQGTRNTEAFF.